Listed here are 10 T cell receptor beta chains from one sample, sequenced in a study of vaccination and CD4 T cells after COVID-19. These receptors lack a known antigen. Cultured CD4+ T-cell DNA underwent Oncomine TCR Beta short-read sequencing. In TCRdb, the PCR reads were re-called with MiXCR into one record per CDR3 protein. The table has tens of thousands of distinct CDR3 sequences, 46% seen once. Time point meaning: late sampling 161 to 241 days after vaccination in a few convalescent patients. The treatment denotes: approximately 10-day PBMC culture with coronavirus spike peptide pools or control peptides (ViraFEST assay). Sample: CD4+ T cells from blood, cultured in vitro, taken about 7 months after SARS-CoV-2 vaccination. The origin of the receptors is a human donor who had recovered from COVID-19.

J is TRBJ1-1 and V is TRBV20-1; 8 nucleotides align to TRBD1. The CDR3 has 13 residues. CDR1 and CDR2 (germline): DFQATT, SNEGSKA (reference sequence). The V segment lost 5 bases and the J segment 0 bases; nucleotides outside the gene matches: 2. CDR3 coding DNA: TGCAGTGCTCAGGACAGGGTGAACACTGAAGCTTTCTTT. Amino acids: CSAQDRVNTEAFF.

This chain links TRBV20-1 with TRBJ2-3; 11 bases fit TRBD2. This CDR3 region has 15 residues. Looked up from germline, CDR1 is DFQATT and CDR2 is SNEGSKA (reference sequence). V was pared by 2 bases and J by 5 bases, with 6 bases of the junction left unmatched. This CDR3 reads CSARLLAGAGDTQYF. As DNA, the CDR3 is TGCAGTGCTAGACTACTAGCGGGAGCGGGAGATACGCAGTATTTT.

Comment on this clonotype: A read error may account for a junction end that differs from germline. V usage is TRBV7-7 and J usage is TRBJ2-5; 12 bases are a match to TRBD2. Germline values: CDR1 SSHAT, CDR2 FNYEAQ (reference sequence). CDR3 size: 15 residues. The CDR3 is CASSFPTSGRETQYF. In nucleotides, the CDR3 is TGTGCTAGCAGCTTTCCTACTAGCGGGAGGGAGACCCAGTACTTC.

The genes are TRBV20-1 and TRBJ2-5, with 13 bases identical to TRBD2. The CDR3 is made up of 17 amino acids. Germline V gives CDR1 DFQATT, CDR2 SNEGSKA (reference sequence). J lost 1 base, V lost 1 base, and 6 bases had no gene match. CDR3 bases: TGCAGTGCTAGAGGTGGACTAGCGGGAGCACCCCAAGAGACCCAGTACTTC. Its protein is CSARGGLAGAPQETQYF.

The chain joins TRBV19 to TRBJ2-3; tentatively, D is TRBD1 or TRBD2 (5 bases each). Looked up from germline, CDR1 is LNHDA and CDR2 is SQIVND (reference sequence). Trimming took off 4 bases at V and 6 bases at J, with 29 bases between the two ends. The CDR3 totals 19 residues. CDR3 protein: CASSTPAPLPGTRPDTQYF. CDR3 sequence (DNA): TGTGCCAGTAGTACCCCCGCCCCCCTCCCCGGGACCCGCCCCGATACGCAGTATTTT.

The chain carries TRBV10-3 and TRBJ2-7; the match to TRBD1 covers 7 bases. Germline values: CDR1 ENHRY, CDR2 SYGVKD. The trim removed 0 bases at V and 3 bases at J, leaving 2 bases unmatched. The CDR3 consists of 14 residues. As DNA, the CDR3 is TGTGCCATCAGTGAGTCCCAGGGGGTCTACGAGCAGTACTTC. Translating it yields CAISESQGVYEQYF.

This clonotype was counted between two and nine times. This chain's CDR3 is CASTYTQNTEAFF. The DNA for the CDR3 is TGTGCCAGCACATATACACAAAACACTGAAGCTTTCTTT. This sequence joins TRBV2 and TRBJ1-1; D ambiguous. Germline V gene data show CDR1 as SNHLY and CDR2 as FYNNEI. The ends were cut back, 7 bases at V and 2 bases at J, with 11 bases in the middle. The CDR3 consists of 13 residues.

The J gene is TRBJ2-5, the V gene TRBV10-3, with 10 bases matching TRBD2. The CDR3 extends over 19 amino acids. Trimming at V came to 6 bases and at J to 3 bases, leaving 19 bases not matched to a gene. Germline lookup yields CDR1 ENHRY and CDR2 SYGVKD. In DNA, the CDR3 is TGTGCCATCAGCCGGGGGGGGCCTGTTAGCGGGAGGAACGAAGAGACCCAGTACTTC. Residues: CAISRGGPVSGRNEETQYF.

The J gene is TRBJ1-1, the V gene TRBV20-1; unclear D gene. Germline V gene data show CDR1 as DFQATT and CDR2 as SNEGSKA (reference sequence). Deletions cut 4 bases from V and 1 base from J, with 10 bases between. The CDR3 sequence is 13 residues long. The chain's CDR3 is CSAKDGENTEAFF. The DNA for the CDR3 is TGCAGTGCTAAGGACGGGGAGAACACTGAAGCTTTCTTT.

The chain links TRBV6-5 to TRBJ2-7, with 11 bases fitting TRBD2. This CDR3 is built from 16 residues. CDR1 and CDR2 from the germline V gene are MNHEY and SVGAGI. The trim removed 2 bases at V and 4 bases at J, leaving 7 bases unmatched. CDR3 sequence: CASSYQGTSGPYEQYF. As DNA, the CDR3 is TGTGCCAGCAGTTACCAGGGGACTAGCGGACCTTACGAGCAGTACTTC.